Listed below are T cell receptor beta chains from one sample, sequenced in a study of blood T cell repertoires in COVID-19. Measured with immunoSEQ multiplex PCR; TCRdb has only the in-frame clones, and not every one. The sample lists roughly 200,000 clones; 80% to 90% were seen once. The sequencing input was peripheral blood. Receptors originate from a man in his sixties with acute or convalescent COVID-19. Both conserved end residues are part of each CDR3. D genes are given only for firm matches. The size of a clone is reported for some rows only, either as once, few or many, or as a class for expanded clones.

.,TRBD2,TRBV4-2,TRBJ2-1,CASSQAGGANEQFF,TGTGCCAGCAGCCAAGCGGGAGGGGCCAATGAGCAGTTCTTC
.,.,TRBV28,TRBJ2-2,CASSPRTGANTGELFF,TGTGCCAGCAGTCCCCGGACTGGCGCGAACACCGGGGAGCTGTTTTTT
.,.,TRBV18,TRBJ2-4,CASSPSQGMGNIQYF,TGTGCCAGCTCACCATCACAGGGAATGGGCAACATTCAGTACTTC
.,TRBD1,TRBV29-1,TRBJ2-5,CSVGRDRGTQETQYF,TGCAGCGTCGGGCGGGACAGGGGAACCCAAGAGACCCAGTACTTC
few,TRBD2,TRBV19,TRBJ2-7,CASSVSGSSYEQYF,TGTGCCAGTAGTGTAAGCGGGAGCTCCTACGAGCAGTACTTC
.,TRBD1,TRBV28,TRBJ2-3,CASSSPGGRDTQYF,TGTGCCAGCAGTTCCCCAGGGGGCAGAGATACGCAGTATTTT
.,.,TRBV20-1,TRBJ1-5,CSASYSNQPQHF,TGCAGTGCTAGTTATAGCAATCAGCCCCAGCATTTT
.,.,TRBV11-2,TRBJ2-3,CASSFSSSPNGMGTDTQYF,TGTGCCAGCAGCTTTAGCAGTTCCCCTAACGGGATGGGAACAGATACGCAGTATTTT
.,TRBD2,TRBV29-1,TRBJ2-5,CSVSLAGGRETQYF,TGCAGCGTGAGTCTAGCGGGAGGTCGAGAGACCCAGTACTTC
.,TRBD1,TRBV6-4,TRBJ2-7,CASRGQGGEQYF,TGTGCCAGCCGTGGACAGGGCGGCGAGCAGTACTTC
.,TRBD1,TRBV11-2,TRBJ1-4,CASSDLRGSFEKLFF,TGTGCCAGCAGCGATCTCAGGGGGTCCTTTGAAAAACTGTTTTTT
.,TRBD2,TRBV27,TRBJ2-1,CASRLSGRHEQFF,TGTGCCAGCAGACTTAGCGGGAGGCATGAGCAGTTCTTC
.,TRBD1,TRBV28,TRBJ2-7,CASSLEGQARYEQYF,TGTGCCAGCAGTTTGGAGGGACAGGCGAGGTACGAGCAGTACTTC
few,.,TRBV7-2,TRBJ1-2,CASSLARGNFNYGYTF,TGTGCCAGCAGCTTAGCCAGGGGAAACTTTAACTATGGCTACACCTTC
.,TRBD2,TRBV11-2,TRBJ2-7,CASSNSGARPSTYEQYF,TGTGCCAGCAGCAACAGCGGGGCCCGTCCCTCTACCTACGAGCAGTACTTC
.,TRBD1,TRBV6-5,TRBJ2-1,CASSYSARQGIFEQFF,TGTGCCAGCAGTTACTCTGCTCGACAGGGAATATTTGAGCAGTTCTTC
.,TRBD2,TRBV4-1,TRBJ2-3,CASSLTGTSGTDTQYF,TGCGCCAGCAGCCTTACCGGGACTAGCGGCACAGATACGCAGTATTTT
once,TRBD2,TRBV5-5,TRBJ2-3,CASSWGGTSESDTQYF,TGTGCCAGCAGCTGGGGAGGGACTAGTGAGTCAGATACGCAGTATTTT
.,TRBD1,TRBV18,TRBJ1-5,CASSAGTGGHQPQHF,TGTGCCAGCTCAGCCGGGACAGGGGGCCATCAGCCCCAGCATTTT
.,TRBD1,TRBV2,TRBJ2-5,CASTGGLRETQYF,TGTGCCAGTACAGGGGGCCTTAGGGAGACCCAGTACTTC
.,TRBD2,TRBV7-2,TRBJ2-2,CASSPPLRAGGYTGELFF,TGTGCCAGCAGCCCCCCCCTGCGAGCGGGAGGTTACACCGGGGAGCTGTTTTTT
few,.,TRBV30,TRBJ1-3,CAWSDGAGNTIYF,TGTGCCTGGAGTGACGGTGCTGGAAACACCATATATTTT
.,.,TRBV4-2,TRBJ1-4,CASSQDQVPNEKLFF,TGTGCCAGCAGCCAAGATCAGGTCCCTAATGAAAAACTGTTTTTT